This TCR beta chain comes out of a study of blood T cell repertoires in COVID-19. A single count supports this clone. This CDR3 has 15 residues. The V segment lost 3 bases and the J segment 3 bases; nucleotides outside the gene matches: 4. This table comes from immunoSEQ multiplex PCR, and its TCRdb copy is limited to in-frame clones, with some not included. The sample has tens of thousands of clones; around 86% are singletons. This TCR came from a man older than 75 with acute or convalescent COVID-19. The V call is TRBV23-1, the J call TRBJ1-4; 7 bases fit TRBD1. TRBV23-1 is an open reading frame, and its role is uncertain. The material sequenced was peripheral blood. The CDR3 DNA is TGCGCCAGCAGTCATACAGGGGTTTCTAATGAAAAACTGTTTTTT. This encodes CASSHTGVSNEKLFF.